The 27 T cell receptor beta chains below come from one sample, sequenced in a study of blood T cell repertoires in COVID-19. Sequencing used immunoSEQ multiplex PCR; TCRdb keeps in-frame clones, though not all of them. The sample carries roughly 200,000 clones, approximately 85% recorded once. The sample taken for sequencing was peripheral blood. Receptors originate from a human donor with active or convalescent COVID-19. The donor label of this sample is uncertain.

The chain links TRBV6-5 to TRBJ2-1; D is uncertain. V was cut by 1 base and J by 7 bases, with 14 bases left in between. CDR1 is MNHEY, CDR2 SVGAGI, per germline. This CDR3 comprises 15 residues. CDR3 protein: CASSYFGRSGNEQFF. The CDR3 coding sequence is TGTGCCAGCAGTTACTTCGGTCGGTCCGGGAATGAGCAGTTCTTC.

This chain joins TRBV20-1 and TRBJ2-3, with 7 positions matching TRBD1. The CDR3 spans 16 residues. With 3 bases clipped from V and 2 bases from J, the junction kept 11 bases outside the gene matches. Germline V gives CDR1 DFQATT, CDR2 SNEGSKA (reference sequence). CDR3: CSASRGDRVYTDTQYF. For the CDR3, the DNA is TGCAGTGCTAGTAGGGGTGACAGGGTTTACACAGATACGCAGTATTTT.

This chain connects TRBV7-3 to TRBJ1-2, with 7 bases that match TRBD1. CDR3 size: 13 residues. CDR1 is SGHTA and CDR2 is FQGTGA in the germline V gene. With 5 bases clipped from V and 6 bases from J, the junction kept 6 bases outside the gene matches. CDR3 bases: TGTGCCAGCAGCGCGACAGGGTCCGATGGCTACACCTTC. Protein product: CASSATGSDGYTF.

J is TRBJ2-3 and V is TRBV4-2; no definite D call. Trimming took 0 bases from V and 9 from J, leaving 22 bases between them. The germline V gene has CDR1 LGHNA and CDR2 YNFKEQ. This CDR3 contains 17 residues. CDR3 coding DNA: TGTGCCAGCAGCCAAGAGAGCTCGCGGAGCCCCTTCCAAACGCAGTATTTT. Translation: CASSQESSRSPFQTQYF.

J is TRBJ2-7 and V is TRBV6-2 or TRBV6-3; TRBD2 matches 8 bases. The V gene end was trimmed by 2 bases and the J gene end by 0 bases; junction bases not matched to a gene: 18. Looked up from germline, CDR1 is MNHEY and CDR2 is SVGEGT. This CDR3 has 20 residues. Here the CDR3 reads CASSYDGRMIAGPSSYEQYF. CDR3 nucleotide sequence: TGTGCCAGCAGTTACGACGGCAGGATGATAGCGGGGCCCAGCTCCTACGAGCAGTACTTC.

The J gene is TRBJ2-7, the V gene TRBV5-6; 9 nucleotides align to TRBD1. This CDR3 contains 12 residues. Germline values: CDR1 SGHDT, CDR2 YYEEEE. The ends lost 3 bases at V and 6 bases at J; junction bases unmatched: 1. The CDR3 is CASSWGQGEQYF. CDR3 DNA: TGTGCCAGCAGCTGGGGACAGGGCGAGCAGTACTTC.

The chain couples TRBV7-2 to TRBJ2-4; 10 bases are shared with TRBD2. V dropped 3 bases and J dropped 3; count of bases not matched to a gene: 8. This CDR3 is 17 amino acids long. Per germline, CDR1 SGHTA and CDR2 FQGNSA. The CDR3 is CASSFAGLADDKNIQYF. The CDR3 DNA is TGTGCCAGCAGCTTCGCTGGACTAGCGGATGACAAAAACATTCAGTACTTC.

The V gene is TRBV3-1 (or the pseudogene TRBV3-2), the J gene TRBJ2-2; D is perhaps TRBD2 (6 bases). The CDR3 consists of 14 residues. CDR1 is LGHDT, CDR2 YNNKEL, per germline (reference sequence). V lost 8 bases and J lost 0, with 10 bases in between. The CDR3 bases are TGTGCCAGCGAGGAGGGAGCGAACACCGGGGAGCTGTTTTTT. Translated, it gives CASEEGANTGELFF.

V and J are TRBV7-2 and TRBJ2-7; 7 nucleotides agree with TRBD2. The CDR3 sequence is 13 residues long. The trim removed 6 bases at V and 5 bases at J, leaving 7 bases unmatched. CDR1 is SGHTA, CDR2 FQGNSA, per germline. The CDR3 loop is CASSRGGRDEQYF. CDR3 sequence (DNA): TGTGCCAGCAGTCGGGGAGGGAGGGACGAGCAGTACTTC.

The V and J genes are TRBV4-3 and TRBJ2-3, with 9 bases that match TRBD2. Trimming took 0 bases from V and 0 from J; bases not matched to a gene: 16. The CDR3 sequence is 21 residues long. CDR1 and CDR2 (germline): LGHNA, YSLEER. CDR3 loop: CASSQDRADWRGGSSTDTQYF. CDR3 DNA: TGCGCCAGCAGCCAAGATCGGGCTGACTGGCGGGGGGGTTCTAGCACAGATACGCAGTATTTT.

This chain uses TRBV27 with TRBJ2-3, with 9 bases identical to TRBD1. In germline, CDR1 is MNHEY, CDR2 SMNVEV (reference sequence). This CDR3 contains 18 residues. Trimming removed 8 bases from V and 0 bases from J; junction bases left unmatched: 15. The CDR3 DNA sequence: TGTGCCAGCCTTCCGGGGACAGGGTTTGTCAGTAGCACAGATACGCAGTATTTT. Amino acid sequence: CASLPGTGFVSSTDTQYF.

V usage is TRBV7-9 and J usage is TRBJ2-1; tentatively, D is TRBD1 (5 bases). Trimming took 0 bases from V and 5 from J, leaving 14 bases between them. This CDR3 has 16 residues. Germline V gene data show CDR1 as SEHNR and CDR2 as FQNEAQ (reference sequence). The CDR3 loop is CASSLAQRQLDNEQFF. CDR3 coding DNA: TGTGCCAGCAGCTTAGCGCAGAGACAGCTAGACAATGAGCAGTTCTTC. The whole variable domain, filled in from reference TRBV7-9 and TRBJ2-1, reads DTGVSQNPRHKITKRGQNVTFRCDPISEHNRLYWYRQTLGQGPEFLTYFQNEAQLEKSRLLSDRFSAERPKGSFSTLEIQRTEQGDSAMYLCASSLAQRQLDNEQFFGPGTRLTVL.

The V call is TRBV9, the J call TRBJ2-2; TRBD2 is a possible D gene (6 bases). The length of the CDR3 is 15 residues. Germline CDR1 SGDLS, CDR2 YYNGEE. Deletions cut 2 bases from V and 5 bases from J, with 13 bases between. CDR3 nucleotides: TGTGCCAGCAGCGTGGGCGGGGCGCCTACCGGGGAGCTGTTTTTT. Translating it yields CASSVGGAPTGELFF. Filled out from reference TRBV9 and TRBJ2-2, the complete variable domain reads DSGVTQTPKHLITATGQRVTLRCSPRSGDLSVYWYQQSLDQGLQFLIQYYNGEERAKGNILERFSAQQFPDLHSELNLSSLELGDSALYFCASSVGGAPTGELFFGEGSRLTVL.

The V and J genes are TRBV28 and TRBJ2-5; 9 bases fit TRBD1. J lost 5 bases, V lost 6 bases, and 7 bases had no gene match. In germline, CDR1 is MDHEN, CDR2 SYDVKM. This CDR3 is 14 amino acids long. The CDR3 DNA sequence: TGTGCCAGCAGGGAAGGGACAGGGAGGGAGACCCAGTACTTC. It translates to CASREGTGRETQYF.

The chain links TRBV28 to TRBJ2-5; TRBD2 might be the D (5 bases). This CDR3 has 12 residues. V lost 7 bases, J lost 5 bases, and 11 bases lay in between. Germline CDR1 and CDR2: MDHEN and SYDVKM. CDR3 in DNA: TGTGCCAGCATAAGGACGGGGGAGACCCAGTACTTC. Protein sequence: CASIRTGETQYF. Based on the CDR3 plus reference TRBV28 and TRBJ2-5, the full variable domain is DVKVTQSSRYLVKRTGEKVFLECVQDMDHENMFWYRQDPGLGLRLIYFSYDVKMKEKGDIPEGYSVSREKKERFSLILESASTNQTSMYLCASIRTGETQYFGPGTRLLVL.

This clone showed up just a few times. The chain couples TRBV27 to TRBJ1-1; 9 bases align to TRBD1. CDR1 and CDR2 (germline): MNHEY, SMNVEV (reference sequence). Trimming took 5 bases from V and 5 from J; bases not matched to a gene: 3. The CDR3 consists of 13 residues. The CDR3 protein is CASSGDRETEAFF. In DNA, the CDR3 is TGTGCCAGCAGTGGGGACAGGGAAACTGAAGCTTTCTTT.

This rearrangement joins TRBV4-1 to TRBJ2-7; 11 nucleotides align to TRBD2. Germline V lookup: CDR1 MGHRA, CDR2 YSYEKL. The junction had 20 bases not matched to a gene; V was cut back by 6 bases and J by 7 bases. CDR3 length: 18 residues. Here the CDR3 reads CASSPTMVAGGGVREQYF. DNA of the CDR3: TGCGCCAGCAGTCCAACCATGGTAGCGGGAGGGGGGGTGAGGGAGCAGTACTTC.

CDR3 in amino acids: CASSGDTNTEAFF. The CDR3 bases are TGTGCCAGCTCAGGTGATACAAACACTGAAGCTTTCTTT. The chain has TRBV18 and TRBJ1-1, with D unclear. The CDR3 has 13 amino acids. Germline CDR1 reads KGHSH; CDR2 reads LQKENI. V lost 5 bases, J lost 2 bases, and 9 bases lay in between.

The V gene is TRBV5-1, the J gene TRBJ2-5; D is possibly TRBD1 (7 bases). V lost 5 bases and J lost 5, with 16 bases in between. The CDR3 totals 14 residues. Germline-derived CDR1 and CDR2 are SGHRS and YFSETQ. CDR3 protein: CASRSAGGSETQYF. The CDR3 DNA follows: TGCGCCAGCAGGTCCGCAGGGGGGAGCGAGACCCAGTACTTC.

This clone showed up just a few times. V and J are TRBV29-1 and TRBJ1-1; D uncertain. Looked up from germline, CDR1 is SQVTM and CDR2 is ANQGSEA. V shed 0 bases and J shed 7 bases, with 12 bases lying between them. The CDR3 loop spans 13 amino acids. CDR3 loop: CSVEDWQRYEAFF. The DNA for the CDR3 is TGCAGCGTTGAAGATTGGCAGCGGTATGAAGCTTTCTTT.

The V call is TRBV30, the J call TRBJ2-2; 10 bases fit TRBD2. The CDR3 is 16 residues long. Germline V lookup: CDR1 GTSNPN, CDR2 SVGIG (reference sequence). The trim removed 1 base at V and 3 bases at J, leaving 5 bases unmatched. This CDR3 reads CAWSGLAGAYTGELFF. CDR3 sequence (DNA): TGTGCCTGGAGTGGGCTAGCGGGGGCCTACACCGGGGAGCTGTTTTTT.

The V and J genes are TRBV27 and TRBJ2-7; 8 positions match TRBD2. Germline lookup yields CDR1 MNHEY and CDR2 SMNVEV (reference sequence). J was trimmed by 5 bases and V by 3 bases; bases with no gene match: 3. The CDR3 spans 13 residues. The CDR3, as DNA: TGTGCCAGCAGTTTCGGGGGGGCCGACGAGCAGTACTTC. Protein: CASSFGGADEQYF.

This clone turned up a few times. V gene TRBV28 combines with J gene TRBJ1-5, with 9 bases identical to TRBD1. Germline CDR1 MDHEN, CDR2 SYDVKM. Losses at the gene ends were 1 base for V and 2 bases for J; bases not matched to a gene: 3. The CDR3 extends over 16 amino acids. The DNA of the CDR3 is TGTGCCAGCAGTTTATACCGACAGGGGGGCAATCAGCCCCAGCATTTT. The encoded protein is CASSLYRQGGNQPQHF.

The CDR3 protein is CASCSGGRGETQYF. As DNA, the CDR3 is TGTGCCAGTTGTAGCGGGGGAAGGGGAGAGACCCAGTACTTC. The V and J genes are TRBV19 and TRBJ2-5, with 9 bases fitting TRBD2. After removal of 8 bases from V and 4 bases from J, the junction contained 8 bases not matched to a gene. CDR1 is LNHDA, CDR2 SQIVND, per germline (reference sequence). The CDR3 is 14 amino acids. Filled out from reference TRBV19 and TRBJ2-5, the complete variable domain reads DGGITQSPKYLFRKEGQNVTLSCEQNLNHDAMYWYRQDPGQGLRLIYYSQIVNDFQKGDIAEGYSVSREKKESFPLTVTSAQKNPTAFYLCASCSGGRGETQYFGPGTRLLVL.

The chain carries TRBV28 and TRBJ1-5, with a tentative D call TRBD1 (6 bases). Deletions cut 6 bases from V and 3 bases from J, with 15 bases between. Germline V CDR1 and CDR2: MDHEN, SYDVKM. The CDR3 is 15 amino acids. The CDR3 sequence is CASSEGERDNQPQHF. The CDR3 coding sequence is TGTGCCAGCAGCGAGGGGGAAAGGGACAATCAGCCCCAGCATTTT.

This sequence joins TRBV6-1 and TRBJ2-7; D unresolved. Germline V gene sequence: CDR1 MNHNS, CDR2 SASEGT. This CDR3 contains 14 residues. Deletions cut 3 bases from V and 1 base from J, with 10 bases between. CDR3 in DNA: TGTGCCAGCAGTGATATTAGTTGGTCCTACGAGCAGTACTTC. Its translation: CASSDISWSYEQYF.

The chain links TRBV19 to TRBJ2-5; tentative D call: TRBD2 (6 bases). Germline CDR1 and CDR2: LNHDA and SQIVND (reference sequence). The CDR3 totals 14 residues. V lost 7 bases, J lost 5 bases, and 17 bases lay in between. The CDR3 is CASKAGVGGETQYF. In nucleotides, the CDR3 is TGTGCCAGTAAGGCAGGCGTCGGAGGGGAGACCCAGTACTTC.